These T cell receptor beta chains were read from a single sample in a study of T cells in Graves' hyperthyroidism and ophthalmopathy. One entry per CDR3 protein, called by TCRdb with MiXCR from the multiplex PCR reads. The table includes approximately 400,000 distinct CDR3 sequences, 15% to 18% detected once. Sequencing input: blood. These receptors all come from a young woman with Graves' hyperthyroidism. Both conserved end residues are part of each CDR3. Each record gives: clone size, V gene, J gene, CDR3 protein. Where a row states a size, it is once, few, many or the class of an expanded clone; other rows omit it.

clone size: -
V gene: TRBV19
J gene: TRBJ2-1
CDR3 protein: CASSELGKASYNEQFF

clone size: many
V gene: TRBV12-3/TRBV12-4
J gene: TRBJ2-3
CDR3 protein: CASSSDRRRTDTQYF

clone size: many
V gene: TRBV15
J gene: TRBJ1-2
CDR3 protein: CATSRETGGPSPNYGYTF

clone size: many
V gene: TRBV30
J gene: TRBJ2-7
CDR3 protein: CAWSVGLDPTYEQYF

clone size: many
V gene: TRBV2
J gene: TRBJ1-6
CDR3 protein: CASSGSGSPLHF

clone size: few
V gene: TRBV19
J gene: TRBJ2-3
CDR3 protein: CASTQAPFGGTSGSRGTQYF

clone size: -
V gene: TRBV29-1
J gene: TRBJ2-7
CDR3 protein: CSVERTGGGEQYF

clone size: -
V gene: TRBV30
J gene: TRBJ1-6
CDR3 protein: CAWRPGGAGNSPLHF

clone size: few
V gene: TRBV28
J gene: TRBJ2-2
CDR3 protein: CASSQGGSSNTGELFF

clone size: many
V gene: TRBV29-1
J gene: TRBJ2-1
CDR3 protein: CSGVVAGVGSYNEQFF

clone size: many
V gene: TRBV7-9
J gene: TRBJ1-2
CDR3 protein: CASTLSGQGSGGYTF

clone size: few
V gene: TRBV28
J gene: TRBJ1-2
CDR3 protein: CASSSDGGDGYTF

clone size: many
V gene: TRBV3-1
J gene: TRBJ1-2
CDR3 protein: CASSQQVSYGYTF

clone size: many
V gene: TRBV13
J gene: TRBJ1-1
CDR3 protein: CASSSGDRVGTEAFF

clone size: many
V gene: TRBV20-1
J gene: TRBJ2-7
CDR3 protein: CSAVTSGSYEQYF

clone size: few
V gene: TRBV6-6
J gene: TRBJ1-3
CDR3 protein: CASSYSPSPEDTIYF

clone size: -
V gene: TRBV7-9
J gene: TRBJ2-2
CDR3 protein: CASSAGLAGGNTGELFF

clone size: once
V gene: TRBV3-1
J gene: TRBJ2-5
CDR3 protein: CASSQEGSGSEETQYF

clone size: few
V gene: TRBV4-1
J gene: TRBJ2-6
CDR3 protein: CASSQDSRTFNVLTF

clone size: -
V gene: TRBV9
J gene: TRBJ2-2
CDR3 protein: CASSVASGATGELFF

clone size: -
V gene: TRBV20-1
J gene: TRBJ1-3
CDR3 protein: CSAAQSSGNTIYF

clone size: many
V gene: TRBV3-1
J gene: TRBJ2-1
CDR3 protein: CASSPGLDDEQFF

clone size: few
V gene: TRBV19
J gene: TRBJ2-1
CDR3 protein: CASRAIAENYNEQFF

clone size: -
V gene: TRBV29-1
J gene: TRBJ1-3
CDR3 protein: CSVVFAGGQAGNTIYF

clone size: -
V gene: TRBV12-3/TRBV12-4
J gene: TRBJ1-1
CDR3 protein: CASSTGQGASDTEAFF

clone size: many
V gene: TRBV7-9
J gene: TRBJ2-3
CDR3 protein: CASSPPTIRGYLLPDTQYF

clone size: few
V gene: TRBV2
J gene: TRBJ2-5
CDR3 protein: CASSEEPLGETQYF

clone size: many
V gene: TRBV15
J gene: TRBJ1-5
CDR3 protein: CATSRDLGTFAGNQPQHF

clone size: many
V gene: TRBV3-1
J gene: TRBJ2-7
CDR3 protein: CASSQEGHHEQYF

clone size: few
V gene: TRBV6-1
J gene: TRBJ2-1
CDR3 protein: CAARTGQGINEQFF

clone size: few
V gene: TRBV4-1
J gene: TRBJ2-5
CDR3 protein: CASSPIGQVGPNRETQYF

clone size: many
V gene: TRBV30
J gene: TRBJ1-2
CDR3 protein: CAWSPRAYGYTF

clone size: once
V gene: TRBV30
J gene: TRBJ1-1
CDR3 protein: CASLVVAEAFF

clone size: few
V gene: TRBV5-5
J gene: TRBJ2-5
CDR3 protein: CASIGGGLETQYF

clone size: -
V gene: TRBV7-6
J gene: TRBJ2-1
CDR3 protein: CASSPRQANEQFF

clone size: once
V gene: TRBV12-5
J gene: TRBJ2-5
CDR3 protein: CASGLWDQETQYF

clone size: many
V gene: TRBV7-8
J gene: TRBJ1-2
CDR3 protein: CASSLDIGRRGYTF

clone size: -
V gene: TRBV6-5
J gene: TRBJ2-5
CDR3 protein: CASSYAGTGEETQYF

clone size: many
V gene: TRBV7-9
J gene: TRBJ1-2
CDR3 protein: CASSPPLRQGGGYGYTF

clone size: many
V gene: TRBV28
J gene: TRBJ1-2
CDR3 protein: CASSFEGLYGYTF

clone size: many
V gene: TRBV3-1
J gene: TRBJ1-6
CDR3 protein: CASSQTGFNSPLHF

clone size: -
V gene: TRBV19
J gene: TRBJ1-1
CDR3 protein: CASSSPPQLINTEAFF

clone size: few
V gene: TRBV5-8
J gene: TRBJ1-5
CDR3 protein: CASSLRWGRLNQPQHF

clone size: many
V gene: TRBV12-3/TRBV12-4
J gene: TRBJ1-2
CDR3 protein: CASSQTGRLGYTF

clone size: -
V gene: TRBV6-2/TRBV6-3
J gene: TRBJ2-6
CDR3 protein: CASSYSRVGRAFSGANVLTF

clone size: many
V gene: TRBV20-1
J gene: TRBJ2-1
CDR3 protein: CSARDPGAGLNNEQFF

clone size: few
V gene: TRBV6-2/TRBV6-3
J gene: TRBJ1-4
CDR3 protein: CASSREFNEKLFF

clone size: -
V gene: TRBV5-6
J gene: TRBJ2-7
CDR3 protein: CASSLPSGSSYEQYF

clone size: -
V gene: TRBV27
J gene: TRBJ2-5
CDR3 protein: CASGLSRETQYF

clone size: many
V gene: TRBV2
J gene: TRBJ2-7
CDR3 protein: CASRSGQAYEQYF

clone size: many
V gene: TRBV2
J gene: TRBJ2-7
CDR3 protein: CASSEKASTYEQYF

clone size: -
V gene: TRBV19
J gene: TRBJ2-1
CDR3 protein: CASSSGNPGLDNEQFF

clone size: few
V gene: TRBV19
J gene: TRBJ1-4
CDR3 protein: CASSHRGNNEKLFF

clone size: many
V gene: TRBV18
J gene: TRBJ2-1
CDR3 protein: CASSGFLYNEQFF

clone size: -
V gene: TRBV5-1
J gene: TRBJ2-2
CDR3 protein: CASSLVGRGLGELFF